This T cell receptor beta chain emerged from a study of blood T cell repertoires in COVID-19. Repertoires were generated with immunoSEQ multiplex PCR, while TCRdb's copy carries only in-frame clones and drops some. The table has more than 80,000 clones, 55% to 80% seen once; the top ten hold approximately 25%. V lost 0 bases and J 1 base, leaving 10 bases between the germline ends. The CDR3 has 15 amino acids. The germline V gene encodes CDR1 SGHRS and CDR2 YFSETQ. The specimen sequenced was peripheral blood. This clonotype originated in a woman aged 55-75 years in a cohort sampled during active or convalescent COVID-19. V is TRBV5-1 and J is TRBJ2-5, with D unresolved. CDR3 DNA sequence: TGCGCCAGCAGCTTGGTCATGGCGGTCCAAGAGACCCAGTACTTC. It specifies CASSLVMAVQETQYF.